Detailed here is one TCR beta chain. Antigen specificity is unknown. Assay used: immunoSEQ multiplex PCR; TCRdb lists only in-frame clones, some missing. The sample includes over 100,000 clones, roughly 57% seen only once; the top ten take more than 35%. This specimen comes from a study of cytotoxic CD8 clonotypes in ibrutinib-treated CLL. About the research overall: Within the patient group, roughly 11 were relapsed/refractory and roughly 16 treatment-naive, and 17 were IGHV unmutated. General study findings and limits: The clonality went up when patients responded to ibrutinib and dropped back toward baseline at progression. Treatment saw public clonotypes, which were uncommon, either contract or stay stable.

CDR1 is MDHEN, CDR2 SYDVKM, per germline. Trimming removed 2 bases from V and 0 bases from J; junction bases left unmatched: 5. CDR3 length equals 17 residues. The V and J genes are TRBV28 and TRBJ2-3; 10 bases map to TRBD1. The material sequenced was PBMCs, taken after 24 months of ibrutinib treatment. The receptor was isolated from a human donor with chronic lymphocytic leukemia. CDR3 DNA sequence: TGTGCCAGCAGTTTAGGAGGGACAGGGGTGAGCACAGATACGCAGTATTTT. Protein: CASSLGGTGVSTDTQYF.